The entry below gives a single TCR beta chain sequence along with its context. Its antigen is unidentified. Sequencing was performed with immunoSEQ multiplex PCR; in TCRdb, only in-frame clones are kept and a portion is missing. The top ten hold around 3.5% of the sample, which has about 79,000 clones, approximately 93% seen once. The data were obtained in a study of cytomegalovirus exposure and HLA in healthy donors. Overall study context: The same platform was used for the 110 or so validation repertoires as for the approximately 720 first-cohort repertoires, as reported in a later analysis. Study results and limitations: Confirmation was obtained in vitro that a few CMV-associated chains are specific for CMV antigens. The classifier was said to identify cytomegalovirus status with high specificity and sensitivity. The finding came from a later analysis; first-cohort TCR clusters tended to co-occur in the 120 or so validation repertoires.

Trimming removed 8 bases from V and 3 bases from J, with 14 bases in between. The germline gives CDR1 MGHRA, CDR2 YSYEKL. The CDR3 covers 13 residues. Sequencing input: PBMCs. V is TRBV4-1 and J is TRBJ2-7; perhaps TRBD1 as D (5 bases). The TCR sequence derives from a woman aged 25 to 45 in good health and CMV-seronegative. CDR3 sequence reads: CASRDSVFYEQYF. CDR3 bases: TGCGCCAGCCGCGACAGTGTCTTCTACGAGCAGTACTTC.